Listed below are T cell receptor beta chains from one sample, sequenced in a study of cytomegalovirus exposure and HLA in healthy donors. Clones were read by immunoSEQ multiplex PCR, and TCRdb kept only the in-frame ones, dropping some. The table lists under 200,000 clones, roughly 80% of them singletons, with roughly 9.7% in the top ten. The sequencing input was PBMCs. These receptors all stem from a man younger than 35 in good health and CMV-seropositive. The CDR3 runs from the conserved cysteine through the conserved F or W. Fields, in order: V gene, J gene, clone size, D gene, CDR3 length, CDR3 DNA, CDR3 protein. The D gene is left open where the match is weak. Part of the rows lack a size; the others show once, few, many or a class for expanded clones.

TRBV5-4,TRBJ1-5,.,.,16,TGTGCCAGCAGCTTGGATGGTGGGGGGGGAAGGCAGCCCCAGCATTTT,CASSLDGGGGRQPQHF
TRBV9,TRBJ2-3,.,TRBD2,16,TGTGCCAGCAGCTCTCAGATAGCGGGAGGAATAGATACGCAGTATTTT,CASSSQIAGGIDTQYF
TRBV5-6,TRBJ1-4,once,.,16,TGTGCCAGCAGCTCTCTTTTCGGAGCAACTAATGAAAAACTGTTTTTT,CASSSLFGATNEKLFF
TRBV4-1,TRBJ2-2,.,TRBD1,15,TGCGCCAGCAGCCAGCCGGACAGGGTCCCCGGGGAGCTGTTTTTT,CASSQPDRVPGELFF
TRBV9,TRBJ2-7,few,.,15,TGTGCCAGCAGCGTAGCAGGGACTGGAGCCTACGAGCAGTACTTC,CASSVAGTGAYEQYF
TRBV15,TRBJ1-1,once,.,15,TGTGCCACCGGAAAAGACAGAATCATGAACACTGAAGCTTTCTTT,CATGKDRIMNTEAFF
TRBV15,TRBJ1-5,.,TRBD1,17,TGTGCCACCAGCAGGTGGGCAGGGGGCGACGGCAATCAGCCCCAGCATTTT,CATSRWAGGDGNQPQHF
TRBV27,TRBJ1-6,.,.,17,TGTGCCAGCCAGGGAGGGCCAGGGAGGTCCTATAATTCACCCCTCCACTTT,CASQGGPGRSYNSPLHF
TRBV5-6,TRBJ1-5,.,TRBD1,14,TGTGCCAGCAGCTGGGGACAGGGGGCTCAGCCCCAGCATTTT,CASSWGQGAQPQHF
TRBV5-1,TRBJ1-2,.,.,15,TGCGCCAGCAGCTTGGAAGGCAATGGAGTTTATGGCTACACCTTC,CASSLEGNGVYGYTF
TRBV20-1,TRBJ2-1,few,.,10,TGCAGTGCTAGCGACAATGAGCAGTTCTTC,CSASDNEQFF
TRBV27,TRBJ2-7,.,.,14,TGTGCCAGCAGTTTAGGTCTAGTAGAGGGCGAGCAGTACTTC,CASSLGLVEGEQYF
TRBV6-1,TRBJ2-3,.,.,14,TGTGCCAGCCGCCGGGACTCTCTCGGAGATACGCAGTATTTT,CASRRDSLGDTQYF
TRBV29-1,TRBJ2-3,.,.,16,TGCAGCGTTGAAGATTCCGGGGTCATGGTCACAGATACGCAGTATTTT,CSVEDSGVMVTDTQYF
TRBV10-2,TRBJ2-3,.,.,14,TGCGCCAGCCTAACTAGGACGAAGGGAGATACGCAGTATTTT,CASLTRTKGDTQYF
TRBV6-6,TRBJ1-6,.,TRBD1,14,TGTGCCAGCACCGCCCAGGGGGGAGGATCACCCCTCCACTTT,CASTAQGGGSPLHF
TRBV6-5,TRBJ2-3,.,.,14,TGTGCCAGCAGTTACGCCGCGGGGCTAGATACGCAGTATTTT,CASSYAAGLDTQYF
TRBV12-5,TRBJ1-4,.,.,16,TGTGCTAGTGGTTTGGTATCGGGCGGGACTGTTGAAAAACTGTTTTTT,CASGLVSGGTVEKLFF
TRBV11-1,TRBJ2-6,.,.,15,TGTGCCAGCAGCCCACAAACTTGGCGGGGTAACGTCCTGACTTTC,CASSPQTWRGNVLTF
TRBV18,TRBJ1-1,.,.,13,TGTGCCAGCTCACCGATCAGGAACACTGAAGCTTTCTTT,CASSPIRNTEAFF
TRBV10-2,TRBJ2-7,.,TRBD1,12,TGCGCCAGCAGTGGGCAGACAGGGGAGCAGTACTTC,CASSGQTGEQYF
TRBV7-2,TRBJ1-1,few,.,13,TGTGCCAGCAGCCTCCAGGGATACACTGAAGCTTTCTTT,CASSLQGYTEAFF
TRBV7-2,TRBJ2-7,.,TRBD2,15,TGTGCCAGCAGCTTAGTTGCGGGGAGGGTCGACGAGCAGTACTTC,CASSLVAGRVDEQYF
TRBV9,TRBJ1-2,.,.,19,TGTGCCAGCAGCGGAGATCTACAGGGTTTTCCCCCTCAGATATATGGCTACACCTTC,CASSGDLQGFPPQIYGYTF
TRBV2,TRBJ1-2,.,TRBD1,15,TGTGCCAGCAGTCCCACGGCAGACAGGGGGCACGGCTACACCTTC,CASSPTADRGHGYTF
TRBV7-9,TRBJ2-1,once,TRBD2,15,TGTGCCAGCAGCTTAGCACTAGCGGGAGTAAATGAGCAGTTCTTC,CASSLALAGVNEQFF
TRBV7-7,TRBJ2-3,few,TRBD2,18,TGTGCCAGCAGCTTAGCCCCCGGGACTAGCGGGAGCACAGATACGCAGTATTTT,CASSLAPGTSGSTDTQYF
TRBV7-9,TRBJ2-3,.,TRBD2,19,TGTGCCAGCAGCCAACGACTAGCGGAGACGAGGGGACTAACAGATACGCAGTATTTT,CASSQRLAETRGLTDTQYF
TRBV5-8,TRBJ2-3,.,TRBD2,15,TGTGCCAGCAGCTTGTTGGGGGGGAACACAGATACGCAGTATTTT,CASSLLGGNTDTQYF
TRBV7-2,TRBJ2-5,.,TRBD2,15,TGTGCCAGCAGCCCCCCTAGCGGGGGGGGAGAGACCCAGTACTTC,CASSPPSGGGETQYF
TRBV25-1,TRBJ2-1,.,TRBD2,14,TGTGCCAGCAGTGCCGGGACTAGCGGGACGTCGCAGTTCTTC,CASSAGTSGTSQFF
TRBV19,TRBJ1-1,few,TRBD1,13,TGTGCCAGTAGTCCACAGGGGAGCACTGAAGCTTTCTTT,CASSPQGSTEAFF
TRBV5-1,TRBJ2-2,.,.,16,TGCGCCAGCAGCTTGGCCCGGCAGGGAAACACCGGGGAGCTGTTTTTT,CASSLARQGNTGELFF
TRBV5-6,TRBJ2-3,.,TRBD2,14,TGTGCCAGCAGCGCGGGACTAGTGCCAGATACGCAGTATTTT,CASSAGLVPDTQYF
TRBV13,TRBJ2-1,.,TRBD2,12,TGTGCCAGCAGCTCTAGCGGTTCTGAGCAGTTCTTC,CASSSSGSEQFF
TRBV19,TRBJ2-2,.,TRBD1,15,TGTGCCAGTAGTTCAGGACAGGGGAGCACCGGGGAGCTGTTTTTT,CASSSGQGSTGELFF